The 3 T cell receptor beta chains below come from one sample, sequenced in a study of early T cells in non-severe SARS-CoV-2 infection (dated by TCRdb to about 2021). The library was produced with 5' RACE. The instrument was a NextSeq 500. The public sequencing data were trimmed at Q25 with fastp and processed into clonotypes with MiXCR by TCRdb, which kept only in-frame beta chains. Identical CDR3 protein sequences are pooled into one entry, listed with their most common genes and DNA. The sample table contains about 26,000 distinct CDR3 sequences; only one count was recorded for just over 4% of them. The biggest ten clones account for 6.2% of the sample. Sequences were obtained from whole blood. The receptors were gathered from an adult who was a healthcare worker with PCR-confirmed SARS-CoV-2 infection or an uninfected control (not recorded which).

This clonotype has just a few counts. The chain uses TRBV12-3 or TRBV12-4 and TRBJ1-2; TRBD1 is a possible D gene (5 bases). The CDR3 is 13 residues long. Trimming took 3 bases from V and 12 from J, leaving 17 bases between them. CDR3 coding DNA: TGTGCCAGCAGTTTGCCCCGGGGGTATACGGACACCTTC. It encodes CASSLPRGYTDTF.

This clonotype was seen repeatedly, ten times or more. The chain carries TRBV20-1 and TRBJ1-5, with TRBD1 matching 8 bases. Germline CDR1 DFQATT, CDR2 SNEGSKA (reference sequence). With 7 bases clipped from V and 6 bases from J, the junction kept 5 bases outside the gene matches. The CDR3 consists of 12 residues. This CDR3 reads CSVRTGFQPQHF. CDR3 sequence (DNA): TGCAGTGTCCGGACAGGGTTTCAGCCCCAGCATTTT.

This clonotype occurred many times. This CDR3 reads CASSYGEGSTDTQYF. The DNA for the CDR3 is TGTGCCAGCAGTTACGGAGAGGGGAGCACAGATACGCAGTATTTT. This sequence joins TRBV6-6 and TRBJ2-3, with D perhaps given as TRBD1 or TRBD2 (5 bases each). The CDR3 spans 15 residues. Germline-derived CDR1 and CDR2 are MNHNY and SVGAGI (reference sequence). Between the trimmed V and J ends, which lost 2 bases and 0 bases, there was a span of 9 bases.